One sample yielded the 6 T cell receptor beta chains listed below, sequenced in a study of spatial heterogeneity in lung cancer (dated by TCRdb to between 2018 and 2020). The time point label corresponds to: sample taken at primary tumor resection. TCR sequencing used whole RNA extracted from tumor and nontumor lung tissue, or from cryopreserved PBMC samples, without cell sorting. The receptor library was made with 5' RACE. Sequencing took place on a NextSeq 500. TCRdb applied fastp at Q25 and MiXCR to the public reads, then kept only in-frame beta chains. Rows with a matching CDR3 protein are joined into one entry that keeps the most common DNA and genes. Present in this sample are approximately 90,000 distinct CDR3 sequences, roughly 10% of which were seen just once. The ten most abundant clones make up 6.9% of the sample. Sequencing was performed on PBMCs, taken at surgery. The receptor set was obtained from a male donor with early-stage non-small cell lung cancer.

V usage is TRBV20-1 and J usage is TRBJ2-3; D uncertain. V dropped 6 bases and J dropped 6 bases, with 19 bases sitting between them. This CDR3 is 14 amino acids long. Germline V lookup: CDR1 DFQATT, CDR2 SNEGSKA (reference sequence). The DNA of the CDR3 is TGCAGTGCCCCGCCAACGGTCCTGGGGGATACGCAGTATTTT. It codes for CSAPPTVLGDTQYF.

This clonotype was counted only a few times. This sequence joins TRBV7-2 and TRBJ1-6; no clear D gene. Germline loops: CDR1 SGHTA, CDR2 FQGNSA. V was cut by 3 bases and J by 3 bases, with 6 bases left in between. The CDR3 has 14 residues. The CDR3 region is CASSFRVYNSPLHF. The CDR3 DNA sequence: TGTGCCAGCAGCTTTCGGGTCTATAATTCACCCCTCCACTTT.

This chain connects TRBV20-1 to TRBJ2-5, with 11 bases lining up with TRBD2. Trimming at V came to 0 bases and at J to 2 bases, leaving 2 bases not matched to a gene. The CDR3 covers 15 residues. The germline V gene encodes CDR1 DFQATT and CDR2 SNEGSKA (reference sequence). CDR3 loop: CSARDRLAGQETQYF. For the CDR3, the DNA is TGCAGTGCTAGAGATCGACTAGCGGGACAAGAGACCCAGTACTTC.

Many counts were recorded for this clonotype. V and J are TRBV6-2 or TRBV6-3 and TRBJ2-3, with TRBD2 matching 8 bases. J lost 6 bases, V lost 2 bases, and 16 bases had no gene match. The germline gives CDR1 MNHEY, CDR2 SVGEGT. The CDR3 contains 18 residues. CDR3 nucleotides: TGTGCCAGCAGTTACCCTCGAGACGGGAGGGCCAGTGGTGATACGCAGTATTTT. This translates into CASSYPRDGRASGDTQYF.

There are many counts of this clonotype. This chain uses TRBV28 with TRBJ2-4; D may match TRBD1 or TRBD2 (5 bases each). Trimming stripped 5 bases from V and 7 bases from J, with 15 bases between. The CDR3 covers 14 residues. Germline V gene sequence: CDR1 MDHEN, CDR2 SYDVKM. CDR3 coding DNA: TGTGCCAGCAGTGCTATGGGGACGGATAACATTCAGTACTTC. It is translated as CASSAMGTDNIQYF. Full variable domain (remainder filled in from reference TRBV28 and TRBJ2-4): DVKVTQSSRYLVKRTGEKVFLECVQDMDHENMFWYRQDPGLGLRLIYFSYDVKMKEKGDIPEGYSVSREKKERFSLILESASTNQTSMYLCASSAMGTDNIQYFGAGTRLSVL.

This clonotype was observed a few times. The gene calls are TRBV6-5 and TRBJ1-1; D unresolved. V was clipped by 2 bases and J by 3 bases, with 7 bases between them. CDR1 MNHEY and CDR2 SVGAGI come from the germline V gene. CDR3 length equals 13 residues. In DNA form, the CDR3 reads TGTGCCAGCAGTTACCAATTACACACTGAAGCTTTCTTT. It codes for CASSYQLHTEAFF.